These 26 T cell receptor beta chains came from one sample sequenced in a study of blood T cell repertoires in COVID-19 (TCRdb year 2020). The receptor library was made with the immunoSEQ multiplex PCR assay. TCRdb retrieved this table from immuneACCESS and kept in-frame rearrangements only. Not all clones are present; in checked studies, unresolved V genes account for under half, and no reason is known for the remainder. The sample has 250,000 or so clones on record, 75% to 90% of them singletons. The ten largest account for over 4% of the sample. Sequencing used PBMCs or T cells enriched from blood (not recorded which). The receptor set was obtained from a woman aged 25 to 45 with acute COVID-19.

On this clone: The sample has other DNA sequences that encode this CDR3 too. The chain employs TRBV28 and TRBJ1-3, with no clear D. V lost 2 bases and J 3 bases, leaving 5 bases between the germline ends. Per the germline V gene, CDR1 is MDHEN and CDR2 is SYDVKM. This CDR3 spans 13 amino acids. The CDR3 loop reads CASSLTGGNTIYF. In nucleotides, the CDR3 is TGTGCCAGCAGTTTAACGGGTGGAAACACCATATATTTT.

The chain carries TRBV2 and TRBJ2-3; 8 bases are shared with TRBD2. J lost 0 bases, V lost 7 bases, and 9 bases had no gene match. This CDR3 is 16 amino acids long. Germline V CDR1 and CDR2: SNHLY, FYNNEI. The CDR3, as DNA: TGTGCCAGCAAAGCGGGAGTAGCTCATAGCACAGATACGCAGTATTTT. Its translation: CASKAGVAHSTDTQYF.

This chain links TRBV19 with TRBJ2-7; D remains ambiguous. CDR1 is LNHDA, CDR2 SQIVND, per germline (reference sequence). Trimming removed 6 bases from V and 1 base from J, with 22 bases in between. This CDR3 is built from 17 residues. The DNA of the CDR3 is TGTGCCAGTAGAATGGGTGGCGGAACCACCGATTCCTACGAGCAGTACTTC. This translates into CASRMGGGTTDSYEQYF.

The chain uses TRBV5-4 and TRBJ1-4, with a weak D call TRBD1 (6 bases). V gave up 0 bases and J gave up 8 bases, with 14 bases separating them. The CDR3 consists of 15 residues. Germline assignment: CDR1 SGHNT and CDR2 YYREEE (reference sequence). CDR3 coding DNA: TGTGCCAGCAGCTTGGAGGTCCACGGGACAGAAAAACTGTTTTTT. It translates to CASSLEVHGTEKLFF.

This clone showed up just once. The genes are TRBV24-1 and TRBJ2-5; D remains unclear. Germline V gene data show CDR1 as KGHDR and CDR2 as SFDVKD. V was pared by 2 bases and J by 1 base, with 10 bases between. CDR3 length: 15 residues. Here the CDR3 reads CATSDYTESQETQYF. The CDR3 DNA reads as TGTGCCACCAGTGATTATACTGAGTCCCAAGAGACCCAGTACTTC.

The DNA of the CDR3 is TGTGCCAGCAGCCTAGCGGGAGCGAACACCGGGGAGCTGTTTTTT. Translated: CASSLAGANTGELFF. The chain carries TRBV28 and TRBJ2-2; 10 bases fit TRBD2. From germline, CDR1 is MDHEN and CDR2 SYDVKM. Germline trimming cut 6 bases from V and 0 bases from J; bases unmatched to any gene: 1. CDR3 length: 15 amino acids. Combining the CDR3 with reference TRBV28 and TRBJ2-2 gives the whole variable domain DVKVTQSSRYLVKRTGEKVFLECVQDMDHENMFWYRQDPGLGLRLIYFSYDVKMKEKGDIPEGYSVSREKKERFSLILESASTNQTSMYLCASSLAGANTGELFFGEGSRLTVL.

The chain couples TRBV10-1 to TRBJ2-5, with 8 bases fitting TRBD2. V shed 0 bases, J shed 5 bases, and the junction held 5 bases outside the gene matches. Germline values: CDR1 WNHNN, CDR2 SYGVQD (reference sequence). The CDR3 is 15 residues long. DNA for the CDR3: TGCGCCAGCAGTGAGTCTAGCGGGGAGGGGGAGACCCAGTACTTC. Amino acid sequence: CASSESSGEGETQYF.

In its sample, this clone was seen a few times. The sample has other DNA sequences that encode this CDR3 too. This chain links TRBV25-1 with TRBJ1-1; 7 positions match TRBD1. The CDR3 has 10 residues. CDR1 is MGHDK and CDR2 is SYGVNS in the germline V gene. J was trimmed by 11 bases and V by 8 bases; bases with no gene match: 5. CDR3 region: CASGDRVAFF. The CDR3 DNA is TGTGCCAGCGGCGACAGGGTGGCTTTCTTT.

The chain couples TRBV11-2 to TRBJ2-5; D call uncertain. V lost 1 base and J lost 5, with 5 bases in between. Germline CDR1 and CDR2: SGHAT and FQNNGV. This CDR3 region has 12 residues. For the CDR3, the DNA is TGTGCCAGCAGCTTAGGCGTTGAGACCCAGTACTTC. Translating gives CASSLGVETQYF.

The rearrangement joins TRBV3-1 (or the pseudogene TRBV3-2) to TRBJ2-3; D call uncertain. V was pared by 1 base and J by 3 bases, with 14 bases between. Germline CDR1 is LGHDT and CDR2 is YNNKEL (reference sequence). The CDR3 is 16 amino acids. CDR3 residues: CASSQAVGQVTDTQYF. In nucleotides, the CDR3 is TGTGCCAGCAGCCAAGCAGTCGGTCAGGTGACAGATACGCAGTATTTT.

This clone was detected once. The CDR3 sequence: CASSLSAGGNEQFF. Here the CDR3 DNA reads TGTGCCAGCAGTTTATCGGCCGGGGGCAATGAGCAGTTCTTC. The chain is built from TRBV27 and TRBJ2-1, with D possibly matching TRBD2 (6 bases). The CDR3 consists of 14 residues. V was trimmed by 0 bases and J by 6 bases, leaving 9 bases between them. Germline CDR1 and CDR2: MNHEY and SMNVEV (reference sequence).

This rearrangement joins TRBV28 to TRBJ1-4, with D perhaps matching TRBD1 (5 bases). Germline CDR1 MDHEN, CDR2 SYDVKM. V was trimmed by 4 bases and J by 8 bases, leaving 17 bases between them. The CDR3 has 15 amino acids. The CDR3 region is CASSSPLGAREKLFF. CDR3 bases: TGTGCCAGCAGTTCCCCTTTAGGGGCTCGAGAAAAACTGTTTTTT.

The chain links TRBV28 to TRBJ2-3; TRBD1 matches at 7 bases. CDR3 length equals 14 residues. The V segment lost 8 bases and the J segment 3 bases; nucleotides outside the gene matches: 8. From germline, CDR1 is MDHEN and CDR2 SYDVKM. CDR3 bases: TGTGCCAGCGGCCGTCCGACAGGGACAGATACGCAGTATTTT. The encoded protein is CASGRPTGTDTQYF.

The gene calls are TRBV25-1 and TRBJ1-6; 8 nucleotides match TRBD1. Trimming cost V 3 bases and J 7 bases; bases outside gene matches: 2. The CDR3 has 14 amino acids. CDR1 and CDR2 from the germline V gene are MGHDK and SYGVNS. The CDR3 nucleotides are TGTGCCAGCAGTGAGGACAGGGAAAATTCACCCCTCCACTTT. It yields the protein CASSEDRENSPLHF.

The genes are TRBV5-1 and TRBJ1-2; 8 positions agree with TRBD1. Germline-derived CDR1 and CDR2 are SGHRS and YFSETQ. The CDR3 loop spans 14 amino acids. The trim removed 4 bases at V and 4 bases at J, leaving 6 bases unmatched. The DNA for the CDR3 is TGCGCCAGCAGCACGACAGGGGTGAGCTATGGCTACACCTTC. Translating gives CASSTTGVSYGYTF.

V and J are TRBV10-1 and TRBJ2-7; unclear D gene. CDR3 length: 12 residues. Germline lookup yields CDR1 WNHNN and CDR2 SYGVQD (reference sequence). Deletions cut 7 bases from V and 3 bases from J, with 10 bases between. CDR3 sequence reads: CASIFPDYEQYF. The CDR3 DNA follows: TGCGCCAGCATTTTTCCAGACTACGAGCAGTACTTC.

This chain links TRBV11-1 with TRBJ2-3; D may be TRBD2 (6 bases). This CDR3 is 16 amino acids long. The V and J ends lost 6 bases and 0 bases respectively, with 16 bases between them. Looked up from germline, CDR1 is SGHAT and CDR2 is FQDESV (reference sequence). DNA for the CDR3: TGTGCCAGCAGACTCCGGGACTCAGCTAGCACAGATACGCAGTATTTT. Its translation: CASRLRDSASTDTQYF.

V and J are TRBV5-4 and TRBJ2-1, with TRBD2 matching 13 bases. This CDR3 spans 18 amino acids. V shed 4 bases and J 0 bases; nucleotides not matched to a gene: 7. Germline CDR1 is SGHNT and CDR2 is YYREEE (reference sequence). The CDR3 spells CASSRGLAGDFSYNEQFF. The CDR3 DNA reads TGTGCCAGCAGCCGTGGACTAGCGGGAGACTTCTCCTACAATGAGCAGTTCTTC.

The CDR3 nucleotides read TGTGCCAGCAGTTTACTCGCAGGTCCAAATACGCAGTATTTT. It encodes CASSLLAGPNTQYF. V is TRBV27 and J is TRBJ2-3, with unresolved D. V lost 2 bases and J 7 bases, leaving 13 bases between the germline ends. CDR1 MNHEY and CDR2 SMNVEV come from the germline V gene (reference sequence). CDR3 length: 14 residues.

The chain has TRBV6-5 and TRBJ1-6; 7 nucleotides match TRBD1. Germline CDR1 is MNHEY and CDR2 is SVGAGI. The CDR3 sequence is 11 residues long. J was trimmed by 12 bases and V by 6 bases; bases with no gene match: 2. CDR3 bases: TGTGCCAGCAGGGGGGACAGACCCCTCCACTTT. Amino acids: CASRGDRPLHF.

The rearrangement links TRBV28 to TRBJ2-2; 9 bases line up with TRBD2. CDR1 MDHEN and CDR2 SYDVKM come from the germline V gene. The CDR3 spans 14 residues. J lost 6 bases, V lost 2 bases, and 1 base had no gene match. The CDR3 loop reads CASSLAGGPGELFF. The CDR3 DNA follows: TGTGCCAGCAGTTTAGCGGGAGGGCCCGGGGAGCTGTTTTTT.

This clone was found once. The CDR3 nucleotides read TGTGCCAGTAGTATCGGGCTAGCGGTAATGTCCCTCAACGAGCAGTTCTTC. It specifies CASSIGLAVMSLNEQFF. The V call is TRBV19, the J call TRBJ2-1; 7 bases agree with TRBD2. V lost 3 bases, J lost 10 bases, and 18 bases stayed unmatched. CDR3 length: 17 residues. Germline V CDR1 and CDR2: LNHDA, SQIVND (reference sequence). Full variable domain (remainder filled in from reference TRBV19 and TRBJ2-1): DGGITQSPKYLFRKEGQNVTLSCEQNLNHDAMYWYRQDPGQGLRLIYYSQIVNDFQKGDIAEGYSVSREKKESFPLTVTSAQKNPTAFYLCASSIGLAVMSLNEQFFGPGTRLTVL.

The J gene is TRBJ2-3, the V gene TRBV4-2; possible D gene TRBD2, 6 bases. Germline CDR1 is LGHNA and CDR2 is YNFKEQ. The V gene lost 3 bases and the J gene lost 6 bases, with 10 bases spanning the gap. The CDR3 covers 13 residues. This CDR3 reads CASSQDGGDTQYF. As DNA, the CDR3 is TGTGCCAGCAGCCAGGATGGGGGGGATACGCAGTATTTT.

CDR3 residues: CASSPPGLRTDTQYF. For the CDR3, the DNA is TGTGCCAGCAGCCCCCCGGGACTCCGCACAGATACGCAGTATTTT. The rearrangement joins TRBV11-2 to TRBJ2-3, with a tentative D call TRBD2 (6 bases). This CDR3 is built from 15 residues. Germline values: CDR1 SGHAT, CDR2 FQNNGV. Trimming took 5 bases from V and 1 from J, leaving 13 bases between them.

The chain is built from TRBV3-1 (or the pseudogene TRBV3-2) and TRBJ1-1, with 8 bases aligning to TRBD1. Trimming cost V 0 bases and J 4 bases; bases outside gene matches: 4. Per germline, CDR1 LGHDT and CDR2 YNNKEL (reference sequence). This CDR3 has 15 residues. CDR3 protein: CASSQDKDRGTEAFF. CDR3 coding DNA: TGTGCCAGCAGCCAAGATAAAGACAGGGGCACTGAAGCTTTCTTT.

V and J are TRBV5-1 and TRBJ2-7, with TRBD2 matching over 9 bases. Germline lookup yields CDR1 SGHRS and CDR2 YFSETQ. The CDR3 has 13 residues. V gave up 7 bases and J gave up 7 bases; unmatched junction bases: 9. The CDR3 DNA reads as TGCGCCAGCCGACTAGCGGTCGATGGAGAGCAGTACTTC. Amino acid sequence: CASRLAVDGEQYF. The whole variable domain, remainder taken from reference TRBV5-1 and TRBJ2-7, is KAGVTQTPRYLIKTRGQQVTLSCSPISGHRSVSWYQQTPGQGLQFLFEYFSETQRNKGNFPGRFSGRQFSNSRSEMNVSTLELGDSALYLCASRLAVDGEQYFGPGTRLTVT.